Shown below are 18 T cell receptor beta chains from a single sample sequenced in a study. Profiling relied on immunoSEQ multiplex PCR, and the TCRdb table lists in-frame clones only, not all of them. The sample lists around 50,000 clones; approximately 95% were seen once. Sample: PBMCs. The receptors derive from a man aged 40-49 years with rheumatoid arthritis.

J is TRBJ2-3 and V is TRBV7-6; D perhaps matches TRBD2 (6 bases). Trimming shortened V by 1 base and J by 1 base, and 18 bases separated the two germline ends. CDR1 and CDR2 (germline): SGHVS, FNYEAQ. This CDR3 has 18 residues. The CDR3: CASSLGVAGRGGTDTQYF. The CDR3, as DNA: TGTGCCAGCAGCTTAGGTGTGGCGGGGAGAGGGGGCACAGATACGCAGTATTTT.

V and J are TRBV7-9 and TRBJ1-6; 11 nucleotides agree with TRBD1. CDR1 SEHNR and CDR2 FQNEAQ come from the germline V gene (reference sequence). With 5 bases clipped from V and 9 bases from J, the junction kept 9 bases outside the gene matches. The length of the CDR3 is 16 residues. The CDR3 DNA sequence: TGTGCCAGCAGCCCTGGACAGGGGGCAAGGGTTTCACCCCTCCACTTT. Its translation is CASSPGQGARVSPLHF.

The DNA for the CDR3 is TGCAGTGCTAGGTATGACACTGAAGCTTTCTTT. Translating gives CSARYDTEAFF. V and J are TRBV20-1 and TRBJ1-1; no reliable D call. CDR1 is DFQATT, CDR2 SNEGSKA, per germline (reference sequence). The germline V and J ends were trimmed by 3 bases and 3 bases, with 5 bases remaining between them. The CDR3 covers 11 residues.

V is TRBV7-8 and J is TRBJ2-7, with 10 bases identical to TRBD2. The CDR3 loop spans 15 amino acids. Germline trimming cut 5 bases from V and 5 bases from J; bases unmatched to any gene: 9. Germline V lookup: CDR1 SGHVS, CDR2 FQNEAQ. CDR3 sequence reads: CASSLLAGAINEQYF. CDR3 sequence (DNA): TGTGCCAGCAGCCTCCTAGCGGGAGCAATCAACGAGCAGTACTTC.

The V gene is TRBV19, the J gene TRBJ1-5; TRBD1 agrees at 7 bases. Losses at the gene ends were 7 bases for V and 4 bases for J; bases not matched to a gene: 4. The CDR3 has 13 residues. In germline, CDR1 is LNHDA, CDR2 SQIVND (reference sequence). CDR3 coding DNA: TGTGCCAGTACGGACAGGCTAAATCAGCCCCAGCATTTT. This codes for CASTDRLNQPQHF.

The chain uses TRBV7-8 and TRBJ1-1; no definite D call. Germline CDR1 and CDR2: SGHVS and FQNEAQ. V was shortened by 7 bases and J by 3 bases, with 18 bases between the two germline ends. This CDR3 is built from 15 residues. CDR3 bases: TGTGCCAGCAACCCCGGCCGGGCGGGCGACACTGAAGCTTTCTTT. It encodes CASNPGRAGDTEAFF.

The chain employs TRBV18 and TRBJ2-3; no reliable D call. The CDR3 is made up of 12 amino acids. The V end was cut by 8 bases, the J end by 0 bases, with 6 bases between. CDR1 KGHSH and CDR2 LQKENI come from the germline V gene. CDR3 amino acids: CASPNSTDTQYF. The DNA for the CDR3 is TGTGCCAGCCCGAATAGCACAGATACGCAGTATTTT.

The chain employs TRBV20-1 and TRBJ2-7, with 8 bases that match TRBD2. The V segment lost 3 bases and the J segment 4 bases; nucleotides outside the gene matches: 8. The CDR3 totals 14 residues. The germline V gene has CDR1 DFQATT and CDR2 SNEGSKA (reference sequence). The CDR3: CSASSGLAGYEQYF. The CDR3 nucleotides are TGCAGTGCTAGTAGTGGGCTAGCGGGTTACGAGCAGTACTTC.

The CDR3 loop is CASSSTGRIDTQYF. In nucleotides, the CDR3 is TGTGCCAGCAGTTCAACAGGGAGGATAGATACGCAGTATTTT. V and J are TRBV6-2 or TRBV6-3 and TRBJ2-3, with D perhaps assigned TRBD1 or TRBD2 (6 bases each). Germline V CDR1 and CDR2: MNHEY, SVGEGT. The CDR3 is 14 residues long. V was shortened by 4 bases and J by 5 bases, with 13 bases between the two germline ends.

This clone was seen a single time. V usage is TRBV24-1 and J usage is TRBJ2-7, with no clear D. This CDR3 is built from 13 residues. From germline, CDR1 is KGHDR and CDR2 SFDVKD. Trimming stripped 6 bases from V and 0 bases from J, with 8 bases between. CDR3 amino acids: CATSSQSSYEQYF. CDR3 DNA sequence: TGTGCCACCAGTAGTCAGAGCTCCTACGAGCAGTACTTC.

This chain uses TRBV6-2 or TRBV6-3 with TRBJ2-1; possibly TRBD1 for D (5 bases). From germline, CDR1 is MNHEY and CDR2 SVGEGT. The CDR3 contains 15 residues. The V end lost 2 bases, the J end lost 2 bases, and 10 bases lay between the germline ends. DNA of the CDR3: TGTGCCAGCAGTTACCTCGACAGAACCTACAATGAGCAGTTCTTC. Encoded protein: CASSYLDRTYNEQFF.

The chain employs TRBV5-1 and TRBJ2-7, with 16 bases matching TRBD2. CDR1 and CDR2 (germline): SGHRS, YFSETQ. Losses at the gene ends were 3 bases for V and 6 bases for J; bases not matched to a gene: 3. The CDR3 is made up of 15 amino acids. The CDR3 bases are TGCGCCAGCAGCTGGGGGACTAGCGGGAGGGGCGAGCAGTACTTC. Translated: CASSWGTSGRGEQYF.

V usage is TRBV29-1 and J usage is TRBJ1-1, with a weak D call TRBD1 (5 bases). This CDR3 spans 14 amino acids. V lost 3 bases, J lost 1 base, and 12 bases lay in between. CDR1 and CDR2 from the germline V gene are SQVTM and ANQGSEA. DNA for the CDR3: TGCAGCGTTGAGGGACTGGTAGAGAACACTGAAGCTTTCTTT. Its translation is CSVEGLVENTEAFF.

In this sample, this clone turned up once. The V call is TRBV29-1, the J call TRBJ1-5; possibly TRBD1 for D (5 bases). The CDR3 is 11 amino acids. Germline V lookup: CDR1 SQVTM, CDR2 ANQGSEA. The CDR3 DNA is TGCAGGGGGGGTTGCAATCAGCCCCAGCATTTT. This codes for CRGGCNQPQHF.

V is TRBV19 and J is TRBJ2-2; 7 positions agree with TRBD2. Germline V gives CDR1 LNHDA, CDR2 SQIVND (reference sequence). Trimming took 7 bases from V and 2 from J; bases not matched to a gene: 7. This CDR3 comprises 15 residues. CDR3 loop: CASMRPGGNTGELFF. The CDR3 DNA is TGTGCCAGTATGAGACCGGGGGGTAACACCGGGGAGCTGTTTTTT.

This clone was detected only once. The chain links TRBV18 to TRBJ2-1; TRBD1 agrees at 8 bases. The V gene end was trimmed by 6 bases and the J gene end by 2 bases; junction bases not matched to a gene: 6. This CDR3 has 15 residues. The V gene's germline CDR1 is KGHSH and CDR2 LQKENI. CDR3 in amino acids: CASSRQGTTYNEQFF. The CDR3 nucleotides are TGTGCCAGCTCCCGACAGGGGACCACCTACAATGAGCAGTTCTTC.

The gene calls are TRBV19 and TRBJ2-1; D may be TRBD2 (5 bases). The CDR3 is made up of 14 amino acids. The germline gives CDR1 LNHDA, CDR2 SQIVND (reference sequence). V was clipped by 4 bases and J by 0 bases, with 7 bases between them. The CDR3 DNA sequence: TGTGCCAGTAGTAGAGGGAGCTCCTACAATGAGCAGTTCTTC. Protein product: CASSRGSSYNEQFF. The variable domain in full, completed from reference TRBV19 and TRBJ2-1, reads DGGITQSPKYLFRKEGQNVTLSCEQNLNHDAMYWYRQDPGQGLRLIYYSQIVNDFQKGDIAEGYSVSREKKESFPLTVTSAQKNPTAFYLCASSRGSSYNEQFFGPGTRLTVL.

The chain has TRBV13 and TRBJ2-2; 7 positions agree with TRBD2. Trimming cost V 5 bases and J 7 bases; bases outside gene matches: 10. This CDR3 has 15 amino acids. CDR1 is PRHDT, CDR2 FYEKMQ, per germline (reference sequence). The CDR3 sequence is CASSTRSGRNGELFF. Written as DNA, the CDR3 is TGTGCCAGCAGCACACGATCCGGGAGGAACGGGGAGCTGTTTTTT.